Listed here are 32 T cell receptor beta chains from one sample, sequenced in a study of graft-versus-host responses after intestinal transplantation. These TCRs are of unknown antigen specificity. Repertoires were generated with immunoSEQ multiplex PCR, while TCRdb's copy carries only in-frame clones and drops some. The sample lists approximately 88,000 clones; approximately 94% were seen once. The sequencing used unstimulated CD4+ T cells sorted from spleen or lymph node cells, collected before transplant. The receptor source for this set is a human donor who was the organ donor for an intestinal transplant.

This chain connects TRBV6-5 to TRBJ2-1, with TRBD1 as a possible D gene (5 bases). Per the germline V gene, CDR1 is MNHEY and CDR2 is SVGAGI. The V gene lost 0 bases and the J gene lost 9 bases, with 12 bases spanning the gap. CDR3 length: 14 amino acids. The DNA for the CDR3 is TGTGCCAGCAGTTACTCAAGAAGGGGCGTTGAGCAGTTCTTC. As protein: CASSYSRRGVEQFF.

This clone was seen only once. V usage is TRBV28 and J usage is TRBJ1-1; the D is unclear. V shed 3 bases and J shed 0 bases, with 8 bases lying between them. The CDR3 totals 14 residues. The V gene's germline CDR1 is MDHEN and CDR2 SYDVKM. CDR3 nucleotide sequence: TGTGCCAGCAGTTTTTCCGGCCTGAACACTGAAGCTTTCTTT. It is translated as CASSFSGLNTEAFF.

This clone was recorded once. The J gene is TRBJ1-2, the V gene TRBV6-6; tentatively, D is TRBD1 (6 bases). CDR3 length equals 13 residues. V was shortened by 5 bases and J by 2 bases, with 9 bases between the two germline ends. Germline V CDR1 and CDR2: MNHNY, SVGAGI (reference sequence). CDR3 amino acids: CASSITGNYGYTF. For the CDR3, the DNA is TGTGCCAGCAGTATAACAGGGAACTATGGCTACACCTTC.

The chain couples TRBV19 to TRBJ1-5, with D possibly TRBD1 on 5 matching bases. This CDR3 spans 15 amino acids. The germline V gene has CDR1 LNHDA and CDR2 SQIVND (reference sequence). The V and J ends lost 6 bases and 7 bases respectively, with 19 bases between them. The CDR3 nucleotides read TGTGCCAGTAGCATCGGGGGGGAGTTTAGGCAGCCCCAGCATTTT. Residues: CASSIGGEFRQPQHF.

The V gene is TRBV6-5, the J gene TRBJ1-3; no clear D. Matching the DNA end better, TRBJ2-2 makes the J call doubtful. CDR1 is MNHEY and CDR2 is SVGAGI in the germline V gene. The CDR3 is 13 residues long. The CDR3 reads CASSPVPTGELFF. CDR3 DNA sequence: TGTGCCAGCAGCCCGGTCCCCACCGGGGAGCTGTTTTTT.

This chain uses TRBV6-1 with TRBJ1-2; tentatively, D is TRBD1 (6 bases). Germline CDR1 MNHNS, CDR2 SASEGT. Trimming stripped 1 base from V and 8 bases from J, with 11 bases between. The CDR3 spans 13 residues. CDR3 residues: CASSEGTGRGYTF. The CDR3 coding sequence is TGTGCCAGCAGTGAAGGTACAGGGCGAGGCTACACCTTC.

This clone showed up just once. The chain uses TRBV18 and TRBJ1-5; 8 bases match TRBD1. The V and J ends lost 2 bases and 6 bases, in that order; junction bases with no gene match: 6. Germline-derived CDR1 and CDR2 are KGHSH and LQKENI. The CDR3 length is 15 residues. CDR3 DNA sequence: TGTGCCAGCTCACCATTGGCAGGGGGCGGTCAGCCCCAGCATTTT. Amino acids: CASSPLAGGGQPQHF.

A remark on this clone: The sample contains more than one DNA sequence encoding this CDR3. This rearrangement joins TRBV5-1 to TRBJ2-5; 8 positions match TRBD2. This CDR3 contains 15 residues. CDR1 and CDR2 from the germline V gene are SGHRS and YFSETQ. V shed 5 bases and J 1 base; nucleotides not matched to a gene: 7. DNA for the CDR3: TGCGCCAGCAGTATGGGACTAGTCGGCCAAGAGACCCAGTACTTC. It codes for CASSMGLVGQETQYF.

This chain links TRBV7-9 with TRBJ2-4, with TRBD1 matching 8 bases. The germline gives CDR1 SEHNR, CDR2 FQNEAQ (reference sequence). The CDR3 spans 16 residues. J gave up 1 base and V 5 bases, and 7 bases lay outside the gene matches. CDR3 sequence (DNA): TGTGCCAGCAGCCCCCGGACAGGGATGGCCAAAAACATTCAGTACTTC. Translation gives CASSPRTGMAKNIQYF.

CDR3 protein: CAISEPRGDRAGTNEQFF. In DNA, the CDR3 is TGTGCCATCAGTGAGCCCCGCGGGGACAGGGCCGGTACAAATGAGCAGTTCTTC. The rearrangement joins TRBV10-3 to TRBJ2-1; 9 bases map to TRBD1. The CDR3 is 18 amino acids. The junction had 15 bases not matched to a gene; V was cut back by 2 bases and J by 7 bases. Germline CDR1 is ENHRY and CDR2 is SYGVKD.

The rearrangement links TRBV7-2 to TRBJ1-6; 8 nucleotides match TRBD1. This CDR3 has 16 residues. Germline V gives CDR1 SGHTA, CDR2 FQGNSA. V dropped 5 bases and J dropped 6; count of bases not matched to a gene: 9. The CDR3 region is CASSRGTGRSNSPLHF. The CDR3 bases are TGTGCCAGCAGCCGCGGGACAGGAAGAAGTAATTCACCCCTCCACTTT.

The chain uses TRBV7-9 and TRBJ2-5; 8 bases fit TRBD2. CDR1 and CDR2 (germline): SEHNR, FQNEAQ (reference sequence). This CDR3 has 17 amino acids. After removal of 5 bases from V and 1 base from J, the junction contained 12 bases not matched to a gene. The CDR3 is CASSQTTRGGFQETQYF. DNA of the CDR3: TGTGCCAGCAGCCAAACTACCCGGGGGGGATTCCAAGAGACCCAGTACTTC.

The CDR3 DNA follows: TGTGCCATCAGTTGGAAGGGTCCCGAGACCCAGTACTTC. It specifies CAISWKGPETQYF. The chain couples TRBV10-3 to TRBJ2-5; D gene uncertain. Germline values: CDR1 ENHRY, CDR2 SYGVKD. V lost 5 bases to trimming and J lost 5 bases, with 12 bases between them. The CDR3 extends over 13 amino acids.

The V call is TRBV6-1, the J call TRBJ1-1, with a weak D call TRBD1 (5 bases). The CDR3 sequence is 14 residues long. The germline V and J ends were trimmed by 6 bases and 0 bases, with 11 bases remaining between them. Per germline, CDR1 MNHNS and CDR2 SASEGT. The CDR3 loop is CASSQPGLNTEAFF. CDR3 nucleotides: TGTGCCAGCAGCCAACCGGGACTGAACACTGAAGCTTTCTTT.

J is TRBJ1-6 and V is TRBV7-6; D is perhaps TRBD1 (6 bases). V was pared by 5 bases and J by 6 bases, with 11 bases between. Germline-derived CDR1 and CDR2 are SGHVS and FNYEAQ. The CDR3 is 14 residues long. The CDR3 bases are TGTGCCAGCAGCCCCGGGGGGCTTAATTCACCCCTCCACTTT. This translates into CASSPGGLNSPLHF.

J is TRBJ1-5 and V is TRBV2; D remains ambiguous. Looked up from germline, CDR1 is SNHLY and CDR2 is FYNNEI. V gave up 8 bases and J gave up 0 bases, with 14 bases separating them. The CDR3 totals 15 residues. This chain's CDR3 is CASERAANSNQPQHF. The DNA of the CDR3 is TGTGCCAGCGAAAGGGCAGCAAATAGCAATCAGCCCCAGCATTTT. Combining the CDR3 with reference TRBV2 and TRBJ1-5 gives the whole variable domain EPEVTQTPSHQVTQMGQEVILRCVPISNHLYFYWYRQILGQKVEFLVSFYNNEISEKSEIFDDQFSVERPDGSNFTLKIRSTKLEDSAMYFCASERAANSNQPQHFGDGTRLSIL.

The chain employs TRBV14 and TRBJ2-1; TRBD2 is a possible D gene (5 bases). The germline V gene encodes CDR1 SGHDN and CDR2 FVKESK. The CDR3 length is 14 residues. V lost 4 bases and J 6 bases, leaving 13 bases between the germline ends. The CDR3 here is CASSRRSTSNEQFF. The CDR3 coding sequence is TGTGCCAGCAGCCGACGGAGCACTAGCAATGAGCAGTTCTTC.

V usage is TRBV11-2 and J usage is TRBJ2-1, with 7 nucleotides matching TRBD2. In germline, CDR1 is SGHAT, CDR2 FQNNGV. The CDR3 consists of 16 residues. V shed 4 bases and J 3 bases; nucleotides not matched to a gene: 9. CDR3 region: CASSSPRDYFYNEQFF. CDR3 DNA: TGTGCCAGCAGCTCGCCCCGGGACTACTTCTACAATGAGCAGTTCTTC.

This sequence joins TRBV5-4 and TRBJ2-3; D may be TRBD1 (6 bases). CDR3 length: 14 amino acids. V shed 2 bases and J shed 3 bases, with 10 bases lying between them. CDR1 is SGHNT and CDR2 is YYREEE in the germline V gene (reference sequence). CDR3 nucleotides: TGTGCCAGCAGCTTTGACACAGGGACAGATACGCAGTATTTT. Protein product: CASSFDTGTDTQYF.

V and J are TRBV7-9 and TRBJ1-3, with 9 nucleotides matching TRBD1. Germline V lookup: CDR1 SEHNR, CDR2 FQNEAQ (reference sequence). This CDR3 contains 15 residues. V was pared by 6 bases and J by 5 bases, with 8 bases of the junction left unmatched. As DNA, the CDR3 is TGTGCCAGCAGGACCGGGACAGGGACCAGAAACACCATATATTTT. Protein product: CASRTGTGTRNTIYF.

V is TRBV29-1 and J is TRBJ2-1; 10 nucleotides agree with TRBD1. Losses at the gene ends were 7 bases for V and 5 bases for J; bases not matched to a gene: 8. The germline V gene encodes CDR1 SQVTM and CDR2 ANQGSEA. There are 14 residues in the CDR3. The CDR3 DNA reads as TGCAGCGCAACATCGGACAGGGGGAACAATGAGCAGTTCTTC. It yields the protein CSATSDRGNNEQFF.

The chain links TRBV18 to TRBJ1-1; TRBD1 matches 10 bases. The CDR3 covers 14 residues. Germline CDR1 is KGHSH and CDR2 is LQKENI. V shed 8 bases and J 5 bases; nucleotides not matched to a gene: 8. Written as DNA, the CDR3 is TGTGCCAGCGAGTACGACAGGGGGCGAACTGAAGCTTTCTTT. It specifies CASEYDRGRTEAFF.

This chain joins TRBV2 and TRBJ1-2; 7 bases align to TRBD1. There are 15 residues in the CDR3. The junction had 11 bases not matched to a gene; V was cut back by 2 bases and J by 8 bases. Germline V gene data show CDR1 as SNHLY and CDR2 as FYNNEI. The CDR3 sequence is CASSETPSSRGGYTF. In DNA, the CDR3 is TGTGCCAGCAGTGAAACTCCTTCCTCCAGGGGGGGCTACACCTTC.

J is TRBJ2-2 and V is TRBV7-2, with no clear D. Looked up from germline, CDR1 is SGHTA and CDR2 is FQGNSA. This CDR3 comprises 13 residues. With 5 bases removed from V and 7 bases from J, the gap between germline ends came to 11 bases. In DNA, the CDR3 is TGTGCCAGCAGCATTATAGTCGGCGGGGAGCTGTTTTTT. Its translation is CASSIIVGGELFF. Complete variable domain (other parts from reference TRBV7-2 and TRBJ2-2): GAGVSQSPSNKVTEKGKDVELRCDPISGHTALYWYRQSLGQGLEFLIYFQGNSAPDKSGLPSDRFSAERTGGSVSTLTIQRTQQEDSAVYLCASSIIVGGELFFGEGSRLTVL.

The CDR3 loop is CASSEQGLHNSPLHF. The CDR3 region has the DNA TGTGCCAGCAGCGAACAGGGCCTCCATAATTCACCCCTCCACTTT. The rearrangement joins TRBV7-2 to TRBJ1-6, with D tentatively TRBD1 (6 bases). CDR3 size: 15 residues. The germline CDR1 and CDR2 sequences are SGHTA and FQGNSA. Trimming took 5 bases from V and 5 from J, leaving 13 bases between them.

V and J are TRBV5-1 and TRBJ2-3; TRBD2 matches 11 bases. Germline values: CDR1 SGHRS, CDR2 YFSETQ. V lost 3 bases to trimming and J lost 1 base; unmatched junction nucleotides: 4. CDR3 length equals 16 residues. The CDR3 DNA reads TGCGCCAGCAGCTCGATGACTAGCGGGGGCACAGATACGCAGTATTTT. Protein: CASSSMTSGGTDTQYF.

This sequence joins TRBV7-9 and TRBJ1-4; D is perhaps TRBD1 (5 bases). Germline CDR1 is SEHNR and CDR2 is FQNEAQ (reference sequence). V was pared by 5 bases and J by 12 bases, with 13 bases between. CDR3 length equals 12 residues. CDR3 region: CASSQIREQLFF. The CDR3 DNA follows: TGTGCCAGCAGCCAGATCAGGGAGCAACTGTTTTTT.

This chain uses TRBV18 with TRBJ1-2, with D unclear. The CDR3 loop spans 15 amino acids. Deletions cut 0 bases from V and 3 bases from J, with 11 bases between. CDR1 and CDR2 (germline): KGHSH, LQKENI. CDR3 coding DNA: TGTGCCAGCTCACCACCGACGGGGTGGGACTATGGCTACACCTTC. This encodes CASSPPTGWDYGYTF.

The rearrangement uses TRBV2 and TRBJ2-5; D call uncertain. Trimming left V 7 bases short and J 4 bases short, with 4 bases between. Germline assignment: CDR1 SNHLY and CDR2 FYNNEI. The CDR3 has 10 amino acids. The CDR3 spells CASMRETQYF. The CDR3 DNA sequence: TGTGCCAGCATGCGAGAGACCCAGTACTTC.

The rearrangement joins TRBV12-5 to TRBJ1-5; 10 bases match TRBD1. Germline CDR1 LGHNT, CDR2 FRNRAP. CDR3 length: 14 residues. With 5 bases clipped from V and 4 bases from J, the junction kept 2 bases outside the gene matches. The CDR3 nucleotides read TGTGCTAGTGGTGGGACAGGGGAGAATCAGCCCCAGCATTTT. Residues: CASGGTGENQPQHF. The full variable domain, its missing parts supplied by reference TRBV12-5 and TRBJ1-5, is DARVTQTPRHKVTEMGQEVTMRCQPILGHNTVFWYRQTMMQGLELLAYFRNRAPLDDSGMPKDRFSAEMPDATLATLKIQPSEPRDSAVYFCASGGTGENQPQHFGDGTRLSIL.

The gene calls are TRBV19 and TRBJ1-5; the match to TRBD1 covers 8 bases. This CDR3 has 16 amino acids. Per the germline V gene, CDR1 is LNHDA and CDR2 is SQIVND (reference sequence). Unmatched junction bases numbered 9, after V lost 5 bases and J lost 3 bases. The CDR3 coding sequence is TGTGCCAGTAGTCCCGGCGACAGGGGATACAATCAGCCCCAGCATTTT. Translating gives CASSPGDRGYNQPQHF.

V gene TRBV6-6 combines with J gene TRBJ2-7; D unclear. The CDR3 spans 12 residues. V lost 10 bases and J lost 2, with 12 bases in between. Germline V gene sequence: CDR1 MNHNY, CDR2 SVGAGI (reference sequence). The CDR3: CATSPVAYEQYF. In DNA form, the CDR3 reads TGTGCCACCAGCCCAGTGGCCTACGAGCAGTACTTC.